Shown below are 21 T cell receptor beta chains from a single sample sequenced in a study of STAT5B mutations in CD4+ large granular lymphocyte leukemia (dated by TCRdb to between 2020 and 2023). Library prep was done by the immunoSEQ multiplex PCR assay. Sourced from immuneACCESS, this table was stored by TCRdb with only in-frame sequences that have V and J called. A share of the clones is absent; for the studies checked, an unresolved V gene accounts for under half, and the remainder has no known explanation. The sample has 31,000 or so clones on record, around 85% of them singletons. The ten largest clones capture around 2.3% of the sample. The sample consisted of CD4+ T cells from blood buffy coats. These receptors were obtained from a human donor in good health.

This chain uses TRBV19 with TRBJ2-5; 8 bases align to TRBD2. The CDR3 totals 15 residues. The V gene end was trimmed by 5 bases and the J gene end by 4 bases; junction bases not matched to a gene: 9. Germline values: CDR1 LNHDA, CDR2 SQIVND (reference sequence). The DNA for the CDR3 is TGTGCCAGTAGTCTGACAGCGGGAGCGCGAGAGACCCAGTACTTC. This translates into CASSLTAGARETQYF.

This clone was seen more than once but under ten times. The chain couples TRBV27 to TRBJ1-2; D not resolved. The ends were cut back, 2 bases at V and 6 bases at J, with 19 bases in the middle. The CDR3 covers 16 residues. From germline, CDR1 is MNHEY and CDR2 SMNVEV (reference sequence). The CDR3 bases are TGTGCCAGCAGTTTAAAGCCCTTGGCTCCTGTAGATGGCTACACCTTC. Translation: CASSLKPLAPVDGYTF.

V and J are TRBV27 and TRBJ1-5; 8 bases agree with TRBD1. The CDR3 consists of 14 residues. Germline CDR1 is MNHEY and CDR2 is SMNVEV (reference sequence). Trimming took 5 bases from V and 7 from J; bases not matched to a gene: 7. CDR3 region: CASSRQGLSQPQHF. The CDR3 DNA reads as TGTGCCAGCAGTCGACAGGGGTTGAGCCAGCCCCAGCATTTT.

The rearrangement uses TRBV7-9 and TRBJ2-5; D call uncertain. This CDR3 has 14 amino acids. V lost 1 base, J lost 0 bases, and 6 bases lay in between. Germline lookup yields CDR1 SEHNR and CDR2 FQNEAQ (reference sequence). CDR3: CASSLGVDQETQYF. The CDR3 DNA follows: TGTGCCAGCAGCTTAGGGGTGGACCAAGAGACCCAGTACTTC.

This chain links TRBV19 with TRBJ2-1, with D perhaps matching TRBD2 (5 bases). This CDR3 contains 16 residues. The V gene's germline CDR1 is LNHDA and CDR2 SQIVND (reference sequence). V was shortened by 7 bases and J by 1 base, with 17 bases between the two germline ends. The CDR3 spells CASNPGTPGSYNEQFF. The CDR3 nucleotides are TGTGCCAGTAACCCCGGAACTCCGGGGTCCTACAATGAGCAGTTCTTC.

The chain uses TRBV10-3 and TRBJ2-3; TRBD1 is a possible D gene (5 bases). The CDR3 sequence is 15 residues long. The V gene's germline CDR1 is ENHRY and CDR2 SYGVKD. The V and J ends lost 1 base and 6 bases respectively, with 14 bases between them. The DNA for the CDR3 is TGTGCCATCAGTGAGTTGACGACAGTCGACGATACGCAGTATTTT. It encodes CAISELTTVDDTQYF.

This clone was found once. This rearrangement joins TRBV5-8 to TRBJ2-1; D assignment may be TRBD1 or TRBD2 (5 bases each). In germline, CDR1 is SGHTS, CDR2 YDEGEE. Deletions cut 4 bases from V and 9 bases from J, with 20 bases between. The CDR3 spans 15 residues. The CDR3 loop is CASSTDGALSSEQFF. CDR3 bases: TGTGCCAGCAGCACGGACGGGGCCCTAAGCAGTGAGCAGTTCTTC.

The DNA for the CDR3 is TGTGCCAGTAGTAACCTACAGGGGATCACTGAAGCTTTCTTT. Translating gives CASSNLQGITEAFF. The chain recombines TRBV19 with TRBJ1-1, with 7 nucleotides matching TRBD1. V trimming: 4 bases; J trimming: 4 bases; junction bases outside the gene matches: 6. Germline CDR1 LNHDA, CDR2 SQIVND (reference sequence). This CDR3 has 14 amino acids.

V usage is TRBV6-6 and J usage is TRBJ2-5; 9 bases fit TRBD2. Germline assignment: CDR1 MNHNY and CDR2 SVGAGI (reference sequence). CDR3 length: 16 amino acids. V lost 6 bases and J lost 5; bases outside the gene matches: 13. The DNA for the CDR3 is TGTGCCAGCAGCGTCCGAGGGACTAGCAGAGGGGAGACCCAGTACTTC. This translates into CASSVRGTSRGETQYF.

The V call is TRBV11-3, the J call TRBJ2-7, with D uncertain. The V and J ends lost 2 bases and 1 base respectively, with 9 bases between them. Germline CDR1 reads SGHNT; CDR2 reads YENEEA. The CDR3 sequence is 14 residues long. CDR3 sequence: CASSLRMGSYEQYF. The CDR3 DNA reads TGTGCCAGCAGCTTAAGGATGGGATCCTACGAGCAGTACTTC.

This clone turned up a few times. This chain links TRBV6-5 with TRBJ2-5; D is ambiguous. CDR1 MNHEY and CDR2 SVGAGI come from the germline V gene. There are 13 residues in the CDR3. Trimming removed 8 bases from V and 5 bases from J, with 15 bases in between. CDR3 sequence reads: CASRANVLETQYF. The CDR3 DNA reads as TGTGCCAGCCGCGCCAATGTTTTGGAGACCCAGTACTTC.

This clone was seen just once. This chain links TRBV6-1 with TRBJ1-1; 7 bases line up with TRBD1. Germline V CDR1 and CDR2: MNHNS, SASEGT. The CDR3 contains 14 residues. V trimming: 3 bases; J trimming: 1 base; junction bases outside the gene matches: 2. CDR3 loop: CASSDGTANTEAFF. CDR3 in DNA: TGTGCCAGCAGTGACGGGACAGCGAACACTGAAGCTTTCTTT.

The CDR3 region is CASSQGGGRTDEQYF. For the CDR3, the DNA is TGTGCCAGCAGCCAGGGAGGGGGAAGGACCGACGAGCAGTACTTC. J is TRBJ2-7 and V is TRBV7-2; TRBD2 might be the D (7 bases). CDR3 length: 15 amino acids. Germline V lookup: CDR1 SGHTA, CDR2 FQGNSA. V shed 5 bases and J shed 5 bases, with 19 bases lying between them.

This clone has just a few counts. This CDR3 reads CASSLYRGSTNEKLFF. The DNA for the CDR3 is TGTGCCAGCAGTTTATACCGGGGGTCAACTAATGAAAAACTGTTTTTT. The rearrangement uses TRBV27 and TRBJ1-4; D perhaps matches TRBD1 (5 bases). Per germline, CDR1 MNHEY and CDR2 SMNVEV (reference sequence). CDR3 length equals 16 residues. Trimming removed 1 base from V and 0 bases from J, with 9 bases in between.

This chain connects TRBV7-8 to TRBJ2-1, with D possibly matching TRBD2 (5 bases). V lost 1 base, J lost 0 bases, and 19 bases lay in between. Germline CDR1 reads SGHVS; CDR2 reads FQNEAQ. The CDR3 is 19 residues long. The CDR3 sequence is CASSLVARITGSSYNEQFF. In DNA form, the CDR3 reads TGTGCCAGCAGCTTAGTGGCACGGATTACGGGGAGCTCCTACAATGAGCAGTTCTTC.

V and J are TRBV11-1 and TRBJ1-4; no definite D call. The CDR3 has 14 amino acids. Germline V gives CDR1 SGHAT, CDR2 FQDESV (reference sequence). Trimming removed 4 bases at V and 6 bases at J, with 12 bases between. CDR3 DNA: TGTGCCAGCAGCTCGGACGGTTGGGATGAAAAACTGTTTTTT. This translates into CASSSDGWDEKLFF.

This clone was detected only once. The rearrangement joins TRBV5-6 to TRBJ2-1; D is unclear. Trimming took 3 bases from V and 11 from J, leaving 9 bases between them. The CDR3 is 11 amino acids. CDR1 and CDR2 from the germline V gene are SGHDT and YYEEEE. CDR3 sequence: CASSSTSQQFF. DNA of the CDR3: TGTGCCAGCAGCTCGACTTCACAGCAGTTCTTC.

The V call is TRBV19, the J call TRBJ2-7; 9 nucleotides line up with TRBD1. The CDR3 spans 16 residues. Germline loops: CDR1 LNHDA, CDR2 SQIVND (reference sequence). The V gene end was trimmed by 5 bases and the J gene end by 4 bases; junction bases not matched to a gene: 12. CDR3 amino acids: CASSLHSGTGLYEQYF. The CDR3 DNA follows: TGTGCCAGTAGTCTACACTCCGGGACAGGGTTGTACGAGCAGTACTTC.

DNA of the CDR3: TGTGCCAGCAGCTTGCGAGACACCGGGGAGCTGTTTTTT. Translation: CASSLRDTGELFF. The chain couples TRBV5-4 to TRBJ2-2; D remains unclear. Germline lookup yields CDR1 SGHNT and CDR2 YYREEE (reference sequence). V was cut by 1 base and J by 3 bases, with 4 bases left in between. This CDR3 has 13 amino acids.

The J gene is TRBJ2-3, the V gene TRBV21-1; TRBD1 is taken as the D call from the table, unchecked against the DNA. TRBV21-1 is noted as a pseudogene. CDR3 length: 13 residues. As DNA, the CDR3 is TGTGCCAGCAGCAAAGGAACGCCGCAGGGGCAGTATTTT. Amino acid sequence: CASSKGTPQGQYF.

CDR3 protein: CASSFSGVEQYF. The CDR3 coding sequence is TGTGCCAGCAGCTTCTCAGGGGTCGAGCAGTACTTC. The chain carries TRBV5-6 and TRBJ2-7, with a weak D call TRBD1 (6 bases). From germline, CDR1 is SGHDT and CDR2 YYEEEE. Trimming took off 2 bases at V and 6 bases at J, with 9 bases between the two ends. The CDR3 is 12 residues long.